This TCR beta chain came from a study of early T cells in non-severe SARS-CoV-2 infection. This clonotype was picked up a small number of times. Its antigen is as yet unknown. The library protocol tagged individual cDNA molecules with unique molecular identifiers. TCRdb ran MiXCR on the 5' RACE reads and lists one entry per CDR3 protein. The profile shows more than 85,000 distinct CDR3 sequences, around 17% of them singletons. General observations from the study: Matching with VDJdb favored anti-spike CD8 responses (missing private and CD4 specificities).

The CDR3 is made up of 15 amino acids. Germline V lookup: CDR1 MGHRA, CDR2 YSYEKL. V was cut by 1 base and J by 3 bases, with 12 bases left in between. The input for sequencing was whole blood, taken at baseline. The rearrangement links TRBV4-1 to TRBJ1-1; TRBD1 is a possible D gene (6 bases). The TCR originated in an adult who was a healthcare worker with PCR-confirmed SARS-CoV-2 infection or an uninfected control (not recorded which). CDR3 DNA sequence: TGCGCCAGCAGCCAAGGTACAGGGACATACACTGAAGCTTTCTTT. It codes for CASSQGTGTYTEAFF.